The clone carrying this T cell receptor beta chain was recorded at least ten times. Its antigen is currently unknown. These data belong to a study of molecular identifiers for immune sequencing clone quantification. Findings and caveats of the study: In cases of identical TCR molecules sharing a barcode, highly expanded clone sizes could be underestimated.

TCRdb ran MiXCR on the PCR reads and lists one entry per CDR3 protein. The sample lists some 320,000 distinct CDR3 sequences, about 22% occurring once. CDR1 SGHVS and CDR2 FNYEAQ come from the germline V gene. The CDR3 is 13 amino acids. V lost 1 base and J lost 4, with 5 bases in between. The specimen was naive CD8+ T cells from blood, with Jurkat cell RNA spiked in. Subset indicated: FACS-sorted CD8+CD4-CCR7+CD45RA+ naive T cells. This rearrangement joins TRBV7-6 to TRBJ1-5; D gene uncertain. This TCR derives from a human donor in good health. Some libraries in this study had Jurkat cell RNA spiked in. This CDR3 is CASSLGLNQPQHF. CDR3 coding DNA: TGTGCCAGCAGCTTAGGACTTAATCAGCCCCAGCATTTT.